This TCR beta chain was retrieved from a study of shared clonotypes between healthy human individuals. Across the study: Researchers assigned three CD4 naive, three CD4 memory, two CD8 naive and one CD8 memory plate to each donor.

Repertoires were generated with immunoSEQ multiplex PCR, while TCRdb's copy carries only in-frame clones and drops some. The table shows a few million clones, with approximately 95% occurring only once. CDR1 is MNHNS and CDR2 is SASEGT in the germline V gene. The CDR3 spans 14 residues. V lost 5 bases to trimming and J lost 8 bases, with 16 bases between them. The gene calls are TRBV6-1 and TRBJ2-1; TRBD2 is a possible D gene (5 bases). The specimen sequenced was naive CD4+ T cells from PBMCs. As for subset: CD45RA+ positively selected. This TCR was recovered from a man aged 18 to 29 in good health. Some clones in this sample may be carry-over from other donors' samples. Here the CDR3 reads CASSLRLRPDEQFF. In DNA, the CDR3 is TGTGCCAGCAGTCTCAGACTACGGCCGGATGAGCAGTTCTTC.